This is a list of T cell receptor beta chains from one sample in a study of CD4 T cells in relation to SARS-CoV-2 and coronaviruses. Profiled with immunoSEQ multiplex PCR; TCRdb holds only in-frame clones, not every one. Of 25,000 to 30,000 clones listed, roughly 66% are singletons. No antigen has been assigned to these receptors. Material: CD4+ T cells from PBMCs, cultured in vitro. The receptors shown here come from a human donor in good health. CDR3s include the opening cysteine and the closing phenylalanine or tryptophan. A D gene is named only where the DNA matches it firmly. The size field is filled for only some rows; it gives once, few, many or a size class.

V gene	J gene	D gene	clone size	CDR3 DNA	CDR3 protein
TRBV3-1/TRBV3-2	TRBJ1-2	NA	NA	TGTGCCAGCAGCCAAGGCGGGGGAGAGATCCATGGCTACACCTTC	CASSQGGGEIHGYTF
TRBV6-2/TRBV6-3	TRBJ1-5	NA	NA	TGTGCCAGCAGTGTAGACGGAGGAAGTCAGCCCCAGCATTTT	CASSVDGGSQPQHF
TRBV5-6	TRBJ2-5	NA	NA	TGTGCCAGCACCTTTACGGGAACTCAAGAGACCCAGTACTTC	CASTFTGTQETQYF
TRBV7-9	TRBJ1-1	TRBD1	NA	TGTGCCAGCAGCTCCGGACAGGGGCGCACTGAAGCTTTCTTT	CASSSGQGRTEAFF
TRBV7-2	TRBJ1-4	NA	NA	TGTGCCAGCAGCTTAAAATCCGGGGATAATGAAAAACTGTTTTTT	CASSLKSGDNEKLFF
TRBV5-1	TRBJ2-2	NA	NA	TGCGCCAGCAGCTTTAGGGGGGCGGACACCGGGGAGCTGTTTTTT	CASSFRGADTGELFF
TRBV29-1	TRBJ1-2	NA	once	TGCAGCGTAGCCCGGGGGCAAGACTATGGCTACACCTTC	CSVARGQDYGYTF
TRBV6-2/TRBV6-3	TRBJ2-7	TRBD1	NA	TGTGCCAGCAGTTACTCGTCAGGGGGCCGGAGCTCCTACGAGCAGTACTTC	CASSYSSGGRSSYEQYF
TRBV4-3	TRBJ1-2	NA	NA	TGCGCCAGCAGCCAAGATGGTAGGGAGGGCGGCTACACCTTC	CASSQDGREGGYTF
TRBV11-2	TRBJ2-7	TRBD1	NA	TGTGCCAGCAGCCCATGGACAGGGGGCAAGGACGAGCAGTACTTC	CASSPWTGGKDEQYF
TRBV7-6	TRBJ1-1	TRBD1	few	TGTGCCAGCAGCTGGGACAGGGACACTGAAGCTTTCTTT	CASSWDRDTEAFF
TRBV6-5	TRBJ2-7	NA	NA	TGTGCCAGCAGAACCAGGGTCACCTACGAGCAGTACTTC	CASRTRVTYEQYF
TRBV12-3/TRBV12-4	TRBJ2-2	NA	NA	TGTGCCAGCAGTTTTGGGGTCACCGGGGAGCTGTTTTTT	CASSFGVTGELFF
TRBV7-2	TRBJ2-6	NA	NA	TGTGCCAGCAGCCCCTGGACAGCCCCGAACTCTGGGGCCAACGTCCTGACTTTC	CASSPWTAPNSGANVLTF
TRBV30	TRBJ1-6	TRBD1	NA	TGTGCCTGGAGTGAGCTCCCCCTCCGGATAGGGGGCGGATCACCCCTCCACTTT	CAWSELPLRIGGGSPLHF
TRBV5-1	TRBJ2-7	TRBD1	NA	TGCGCCAGCAGCCCCGGACAGGGGAGCTACGAGCAGTACTTC	CASSPGQGSYEQYF
TRBV28	TRBJ2-6	NA	NA	TGTGCCAGCAGTCTAATCAGGGAAATTGGGGCCAACGTCCTGACTTTC	CASSLIREIGANVLTF
TRBV4-3	TRBJ1-3	NA	NA	TGCGCCAGCAGCCAAGATCCATCATCTGGAAACACCATATATTTT	CASSQDPSSGNTIYF
TRBV5-1	TRBJ2-3	TRBD2	NA	TGCGCCAGCAGCTTGGCTACTAGCGTGGCAGATACGCAGTATTTT	CASSLATSVADTQYF
TRBV19	TRBJ1-5	NA	NA	TGTGCCAGTAGTATCCCCTCAAGGGGCGCAGATCAGCCCCAGCATTTT	CASSIPSRGADQPQHF
TRBV19	TRBJ1-2	TRBD1	NA	TGTGCCAGTAGTATAGATCGCCGAGGACAGGGGGCGTTCAAGGGCTACACCTTC	CASSIDRRGQGAFKGYTF
TRBV7-6	TRBJ2-2	NA	NA	TGTGCCAGCAGCTTAGAGTCCGTGACCGGGGAGCTGTTTTTT	CASSLESVTGELFF
TRBV18	TRBJ1-3	NA	NA	TGTGCCAGCTCACCACCGGGGACGGCTGGAAACACCATATATTTT	CASSPPGTAGNTIYF
TRBV7-6	TRBJ2-1	NA	NA	TGTGCCAGCAGCTCCGTGACTAGTCGGATCTACAATGAGCAGTTCTTC	CASSSVTSRIYNEQFF
TRBV4-2	TRBJ2-1	TRBD2	NA	TGTGCCAGCAGCCGAGGACTAGACCATGAGCAGTTCTTC	CASSRGLDHEQFF
TRBV19	TRBJ1-4	NA	NA	TGTGCCAGTAGTACAGTCTCAGGGTATGAAAAACTGTTTTTT	CASSTVSGYEKLFF
TRBV13	TRBJ2-3	NA	NA	TGTGCCAGCAGCTTAGGAGGCATGGATACGCAGTATTTT	CASSLGGMDTQYF
TRBV5-1	TRBJ1-1	NA	NA	TGCGCCAGCAGCCGGGTGGGGAACACTGAAGCTTTCTTT	CASSRVGNTEAFF
TRBV7-9	TRBJ2-3	TRBD2	NA	TGTGCCAGCAGCTTAGCCCAAGCGGGAACTACGCAGTATTTT	CASSLAQAGTTQYF
TRBV18	TRBJ2-5	TRBD2	once	TGTGCCAGCTTCCGGACTAGCGGGAGGCCCCAAGAGACCCAGTACTTC	CASFRTSGRPQETQYF
TRBV4-3	TRBJ2-7	NA	NA	TGCGCCAGCAGCCAAGATCCTACGACTGCCTCCTACGAGCAGTACTTC	CASSQDPTTASYEQYF
TRBV18	TRBJ2-6	NA	NA	TGTGCCAGCTCACCACTTAACGGGGATGGGGCCAACGTCCTGACTTTC	CASSPLNGDGANVLTF
TRBV30	TRBJ1-1	NA	NA	TGTGCCTGGGGAGGGGGAGTTAGGACTGAAGCTTTCTTT	CAWGGGVRTEAFF
TRBV4-2	TRBJ2-2	NA	NA	TGTGCCAGCAGCCAAAACAGTGTTCAAAACACCGGGGAGCTGTTTTTT	CASSQNSVQNTGELFF
TRBV2	TRBJ1-5	NA	few	TGTGCCAGTAATAAGGCAGGGTCCAATCAGCCCCAGCATTTT	CASNKAGSNQPQHF
TRBV2	TRBJ1-6	NA	NA	TGTGCCAGCACCCTGGACAGCCCTTCACCCCTCCACTTT	CASTLDSPSPLHF
TRBV5-1	TRBJ2-3	TRBD2	NA	TGCGCCAGCAGCTTGGGGGGGGGACTTAGCACAGATACGCAGTATTTT	CASSLGGGLSTDTQYF
TRBV7-2	TRBJ2-6	NA	NA	TGTGCCAGCAGCTTAGAGATTCTGTCCTCTGGGGCCAACGTCCTGACTTTC	CASSLEILSSGANVLTF
TRBV5-6	TRBJ2-7	NA	NA	TGTGCCAGCAGCAGCACAGGGAGGTACGAGCAGTACTTC	CASSSTGRYEQYF
TRBV7-9	TRBJ1-1	TRBD1	NA	TGTGCCAGCAGCTTTACGACAGGGCCTGCTTGGGCTTTCTTT	CASSFTTGPAWAFF
TRBV12-3/TRBV12-4	TRBJ2-7	NA	once	TGTGCCAGCAGTTTCTACCCCGGGGAGCAGTACTTC	CASSFYPGEQYF
TRBV6-5	TRBJ2-2	TRBD2	NA	TGTGCCAGCAGTTACTCGCCCGGGGGGGCCTCCGGGGAGCTGTTTTTT	CASSYSPGGASGELFF